This T cell receptor beta chain was identified in a study of cytomegalovirus exposure and HLA in healthy donors (TCRdb year 2017). Regarding the complete study: In an earlier analysis of several hundred of the donors, 250 to 300 Gb of sequence data and some 120 million unique TCR beta sequences from 180 million or so T cells were reported. In addition to the first cohort of roughly 670 subjects, a separate validation cohort of 120 different subjects was used. Roughly 320 gigabases of sequencing data and around 88 million unique TCR sequences made up an early release that covered under 750 HLA-typed donors. An earlier analysis of 587 of the donors applied high-throughput TCR beta sequencing to assess whether each TCR beta V gene segment acted as functional or pseudogenic. The genetic ancestry cluster associated with self-reported Caucasian donors included 80% to 90% of the 398 genotyped donors. Several DR-DQ haplotypes were handled as single units for association and clustering because linkage in the cohort was strong. HLA typing covered class I and class II loci at four-digit resolution. The number of donors typed differed by locus, with roughly 629-640 for A, B, C, DRB1 and DQB1, 522 for DQA1, approximately 570 for DPA1, and roughly 450 for DPB1. The aim of the study was to test whether cataloging public T cell receptors could identify signatures of past pathogen exposure. Using immunosequencing, the study profiled T cell repertoires from fewer than 850 subjects and related those repertoires to cytomegalovirus serostatus. In the later analysis, no new phenotypic data were used to find candidate immune exposures; instead, reliance was placed on TCR beta sequences and their occurrence across donors. To study patterns of TCR occurrence, a later analysis re-analyzed previously published TCR beta repertoires from 666 donors and added high-resolution HLA genotyping. Donor age, sex, ethnicity and CMV serostatus were compiled together with the repertoire data. The study combined high-throughput TCR immunosequencing, statistical association of individual TCRs with disease status, and machine learning to predict cytomegalovirus infection status. Among about 360 genotyped donors of the cohort, an average of approximately 250,000 unique TCR beta nucleotide sequences were sequenced per donor, roughly 18% of them non-productive. Every repertoire in the discovery cohort had been generated on one and the same sequencing platform. In a later genetic analysis, genome-wide SNP genotypes for about 55% of the roughly 700 donors were used, and that subset was treated as a discovery cohort.

The paper's findings and limits, for the study overall: According to a later analysis, most CMV-associated TCR beta chains appeared to be HLA-restricted, and the HLA associations seemed to be driven largely by CMV exposure. A later analysis found that TCR association rates varied across HLA loci, with DRB1 alleles showing the most associated TCRs and HLA-C alleles the fewest. The earlier analysis of 587 of the donors excluded around 17 rarely observed V segments, including chromosome 9 orphons, because counts were too low. The classifier was reported to diagnose cytomegalovirus status with high specificity and sensitivity in both the original and validation cohorts. According to the authors, the approach could potentially be generalized to other disease states and immunological phenotypes. Because HLA typing was unavailable for some donors at each locus, only the typed subset was used in association tests. The presence/absence analyses assumed that sequencing depth was roughly uniform across donors, and that assumption may not be true. A cluster of highly shared sequence variants was judged likely to represent a technical artifact of the sequencing pipeline. Correlated functional status among segregating V segments might be attributable to linkage disequilibrium, but an unknown experimental factor could not be ruled out. In this cohort, only TCR beta chains were sequenced, and detectable features were limited by the absence of alpha or paired-chain data. A later analysis found that HLA-associated TCR beta chains were more clonally expanded and had lower generation probabilities than equally common non-associated chains. At a false discovery rate of 0.05, a later analysis linked around 17,000 TCR beta sequences to specific HLA alleles. According to a later analysis, parvovirus B19, influenza, CMV and Epstein-Barr virus appeared linked to several top co-occurrence clusters. In vitro tests confirmed that a few of the cytomegalovirus-associated TCR beta chains recognize cytomegalovirus antigens. Broadly in line with IMGT annotations, most TCR beta V segments showed up in productive rearrangements about 87% or about 30% of the time in an earlier analysis of approximately 600 of the donors. Strong co-occurrence of HLA alleles, especially DR and DQ, made assigning TCR associations to individual alleles difficult. V-gene and J-gene trimming of TCR beta chains was associated with a missense DCLRE1C variant in a later genetic analysis, and the association was replicated in an independent cohort. The study listed approximately 150 TCR beta chains as associated with cytomegalovirus. While some public TCRs were present in many individuals, most TCR sequences turned up only very rarely across donors. A further reported finding was that TCR beta sequences accurately predicted the HLA-A and HLA-B alleles for most subjects in the first cohort. The only immune exposure information available for the cohort was CMV serostatus. In a later genetic analysis, fewer N-insertions in productive TCRs were reported among donors in an Asian-associated ancestry cluster than the roughly 700-donor mean.

The method behind the library was the immunoSEQ multiplex PCR assay. For the multiplex PCR, a mixture combining 60 forward primers for TCR Vbeta segments and 13 reverse primers for TCR Jbeta segments was used. The CDR3 region of rearranged TCR beta genes was amplified from genomic DNA by a multiplex PCR assay. The Illumina HiSeq System was used to sequence the amplified TCR beta libraries as 87-base-pair reads. On the authors' methods: A later analysis counted 65 million to 90 million unique TCR beta chains across the 666 repertoires, and roughly 10 million of these chains were shared by at least two donors. Raw reads were error-corrected and collapsed into unique sequences with a nearest-neighbor algorithm that merged closely related sequences to remove PCR and sequencing errors. Alignment of CDR3 sequences to IMGT reference sequences was used to assign V, D and J gene segments. For a sequence to be retained, a match of at least six nucleotides was required to both a V gene segment and a J gene segment. A rearrangement counted as productive if the CDR3 had no stop codons and remained in frame with V and J, and every other rearrangement counted as non-productive. CDR3 was defined according to IMGT convention as the region running from the second conserved V-encoded cysteine to the conserved J-encoded phenylalanine. In an earlier analysis of around 600 of the donors, sequences lacking an unambiguous match to a single V gene segment were excluded. An earlier analysis of a few hundred of the donors called V segments functional above 56.7% productive rearrangements and segregating when the between-donor standard deviation exceeded 5%. A statistical classification framework was built for diagnosing cytomegalovirus status from the catalog of TCR beta chain sequences. V and J gene assignment, in a later analysis, came from comparing TCR nucleotide sequences with IMGT/GENE-DB human TR gene sequences. The TCRdist pipeline was used in a later analysis to assign CDR3 sequences and most-parsimonious VDJ recombination scenarios. In a later analysis, each TCR beta chain was defined by its CDR3 amino acid sequence together with its V-gene family, and reads lacking a unique V-gene family were excluded. As a way to deal with suspected cross-contamination and a sequencing artifact, a later analysis dropped over 550 nucleotide sequences that were highly shared and had low generation probability. In a later analysis, a clonal expansion index was calculated for each public chain from normalized within-repertoire ranks of inferred template counts. In a later analysis, generation probabilities were computed with a VDJ recombination model fitted to out-of-frame rearrangements, and the resulting probabilities were checked against IGoR. In a later analysis, TCR-TCR, TCR-HLA and TCR-CMV co-occurrence was scored with hypergeometric tests, and a repertoire-size bias correction was applied to TCR pairs. To estimate false discovery rates, a later analysis permuted the HLA or CMV assignments 20 times. In a later analysis, co-occurring TCRs were grouped using DBSCAN, with TCRdist sequence similarity added in when clustering inside HLA-allele-positive subsets. Repertoires with fewer than 30,000 or more than 120,000 public chains, plus five repertoires with anomalous nucleotide sharing, were excluded from co-occurrence clustering. TCRdb stores this immuneACCESS table with in-frame sequences only. Part of the clones is absent; in the studies checked, under half of the shortfall reflects unresolved V genes, and no reason is known for the rest. The V and J calls and the clone size are those of that table, but D and trimming were determined from the DNA. The sample table shows about 130,000 clones, and about 71% are seen once. The top ten hold more than 2.5% of the sample.

The cohort comprised hundreds of healthy bone marrow donors. At the time of sampling, every cohort member was nominally healthy, though immune exposures that went unrecorded were likely present. The donor was CMV seropositive and belonged to the group of some 290 seropositive cohort members. Every donor gave a peripheral blood sample, and the peripheral blood mononuclear cells from that sample were used for TCR beta sequencing. The Qiagen DNeasy Blood Extraction Kit was used to extract genomic DNA from the blood cell samples. To note about this clone: Which antigen it targets is not known. Base quality data are lacking; no much larger clone is found one base away.

The receptor's source is a woman aged 55-69 years in good health and CMV-seropositive. Material: PBMCs.

The nucleotide sequence is TGTGCCAGCAGTCCCCTTTTGGATAGCGCGAACACCGGGGAGCTGTTTTTT. Its protein is CASSPLLDSANTGELFF. The rearranged chain carries TRBV27 and TRBJ2-2, and possibly TRBD2, on 5 matching bases. From the cysteine through the phenylalanine, the CDR3 covers 17 amino acids. Just CDR3 DNA is preserved here, 51 bases in frame from base 1. CDR1 and CDR2 (MNHEY, SMNVEV) derive from the germline V gene (reference sequence). The V and J ends are trimmed by 5 bases and 0 bases, leaving 16 bases between them.